This TCR beta chain was profiled in a study of regulatory T cells in long-lasting Graves disease. In building TCR beta libraries, iRepertoire HTBI primers were used together with Arm-PCR of CDR3 regions. TCRdb fed the multiplex PCR reads into MiXCR, producing one record per CDR3 protein. The sample yields 450,000 or so distinct CDR3 sequences, less than 25% seen once. Time point reported: persistent/refractory GD, antithyroid drugs over 5 years with positive TRAb. Extracted PBMC RNA gave rise to the TCR library. It was by American Thyroid Association guidelines that Graves' disease was diagnosed. Turning to this clonotype: Its specificity is unknown.

Germline trimming cut 4 bases from V and 5 bases from J; bases unmatched to any gene: 10. The CDR3 is 16 amino acids. Germline CDR1 is MGHRA and CDR2 is YSYEKL. The study's findings and limits: Under persistent disease, TRBV28, TRBJ1-2 and TRBJ2-5 were used preferentially. Persistent cases of Graves' showed reduced TCR diversity relative to newly diagnosed patients.

Material: peripheral blood mononuclear cells (PBMCs), obtained when the disease was refractory, from a patient treated with antithyroid drugs. The clonotype comes from a female donor with Graves disease. This rearrangement joins TRBV4-1 to TRBJ2-7; 11 bases are a match to TRBD2. Written as DNA, the CDR3 is TGCGCCAGCAGCCCAGTTAGCGGGAGGGCCTTCCACGAGCAGTACTTC. Its translation: CASSPVSGRAFHEQYF.